Below are 9 T cell receptor beta chains sequenced from a single sample in a study of blood T cell repertoires in COVID-19. Clones were sequenced by immunoSEQ multiplex PCR, and TCRdb holds only the in-frame ones, with some missing. The sample contains around 99,000 clones, about 78% of which appear only once. The sequenced sample consisted of peripheral blood. Receptor source: a human donor in a cohort sampled during active or convalescent COVID-19.

V usage is TRBV7-8 and J usage is TRBJ2-2, with a tentative D call TRBD1 (6 bases). The length of the CDR3 is 13 residues. Germline V lookup: CDR1 SGHVS, CDR2 FQNEAQ. V dropped 10 bases and J dropped 4 bases, with 13 bases sitting between them. For the CDR3, the DNA is TGTGCCACAGAAACAGGGTCCACCGGGGAGCTGTTTTTT. It yields the protein CATETGSTGELFF.

The chain joins TRBV9 to TRBJ2-3, with 9 bases lining up with TRBD1. CDR1 and CDR2 from the germline V gene are SGDLS and YYNGEE. The CDR3 is made up of 16 amino acids. The V and J ends lost 4 bases and 5 bases, in that order; junction bases with no gene match: 11. CDR3 bases: TGTGCCAGCAGCCCCCGGGACCGGGGACAGGGAGATACGCAGTATTTT. Translation gives CASSPRDRGQGDTQYF.

This clone was counted once. The genes are TRBV7-9 and TRBJ2-3; 11 bases agree with TRBD2. There are 16 residues in the CDR3. Germline loops: CDR1 SEHNR, CDR2 FQNEAQ (reference sequence). The J segment lost 2 bases and the V segment lost 5 bases, leaving 6 bases of the junction unmatched. CDR3 DNA sequence: TGTGCCAGCAGCCCTTGGACTAGCGGGTACACAGATACGCAGTATTTT. Its protein product is CASSPWTSGYTDTQYF.

The gene calls are TRBV14 and TRBJ1-2; 8 bases are a match to TRBD1. Germline V gene sequence: CDR1 SGHDN, CDR2 FVKESK. V was pared by 4 bases and J by 4 bases, with 8 bases of the junction left unmatched. The CDR3 runs to 15 residues. The chain's CDR3 is CASSRNRGMTYGYTF. CDR3 nucleotides: TGTGCCAGCAGCCGAAACAGGGGGATGACCTATGGCTACACCTTC.

The V call is TRBV7-9, the J call TRBJ2-7; no clear D gene. V dropped 2 bases and J dropped 7 bases, with 6 bases sitting between them. Germline lookup yields CDR1 SEHNR and CDR2 FQNEAQ (reference sequence). The length of the CDR3 is 11 residues. The CDR3 DNA sequence: TGTGCCAGCAGCTTATCCCGTGAGCAGTACTTC. Its translation is CASSLSREQYF. Variable domain in full (rest from reference TRBV7-9 and TRBJ2-7): DTGVSQNPRHKITKRGQNVTFRCDPISEHNRLYWYRQTLGQGPEFLTYFQNEAQLEKSRLLSDRFSAERPKGSFSTLEIQRTEQGDSAMYLCASSLSREQYFGPGTRLTVT.

J is TRBJ2-1 and V is TRBV7-9; TRBD1 might be the D (6 bases). Germline CDR1 and CDR2: SEHNR and FQNEAQ (reference sequence). The V and J ends lost 3 bases and 8 bases respectively, with 20 bases between them. CDR3 length: 16 residues. This chain's CDR3 is CASSFLLGAMIDEQFF. CDR3 bases: TGTGCCAGCAGCTTTTTACTGGGGGCAATGATAGATGAGCAGTTCTTC. Combining the CDR3 with reference TRBV7-9 and TRBJ2-1 gives the whole variable domain DTGVSQNPRHKITKRGQNVTFRCDPISEHNRLYWYRQTLGQGPEFLTYFQNEAQLEKSRLLSDRFSAERPKGSFSTLEIQRTEQGDSAMYLCASSFLLGAMIDEQFFGPGTRLTVL.

Regarding this clone: Other DNA sequences in the sample encode the same CDR3. The rearrangement joins TRBV3-1 (or the pseudogene TRBV3-2) to TRBJ2-2, with 14 bases identical to TRBD2. The CDR3 contains 16 residues. The V gene's germline CDR1 is LGHDT and CDR2 YNNKEL (reference sequence). Germline trimming cut 1 base from V and 7 bases from J; bases unmatched to any gene: 2. Here the CDR3 DNA reads TGTGCCAGCAGCCAAGGACTAGCGGGAGGGGTCGGGGAGCTGTTTTTT. Translating it yields CASSQGLAGGVGELFF.

J is TRBJ1-2 and V is TRBV5-1; D unclear. Germline V gene sequence: CDR1 SGHRS, CDR2 YFSETQ. Trimming left V 4 bases short and J 5 bases short, with 12 bases between. CDR3 size: 13 residues. DNA for the CDR3: TGCGCCAGCAGCCGGGTCTCAACGTATGGCTACACCTTC. Protein product: CASSRVSTYGYTF.

V usage is TRBV19 and J usage is TRBJ2-2, with a tentative D call TRBD1 (6 bases). This CDR3 contains 13 residues. Germline values: CDR1 LNHDA, CDR2 SQIVND (reference sequence). V was clipped by 3 bases and J by 10 bases, with 12 bases between them. As DNA, the CDR3 is TGTGCCAGTAGTATTAGAAGACAGGAGGAGCTGTTTTTT. Its protein product is CASSIRRQEELFF.